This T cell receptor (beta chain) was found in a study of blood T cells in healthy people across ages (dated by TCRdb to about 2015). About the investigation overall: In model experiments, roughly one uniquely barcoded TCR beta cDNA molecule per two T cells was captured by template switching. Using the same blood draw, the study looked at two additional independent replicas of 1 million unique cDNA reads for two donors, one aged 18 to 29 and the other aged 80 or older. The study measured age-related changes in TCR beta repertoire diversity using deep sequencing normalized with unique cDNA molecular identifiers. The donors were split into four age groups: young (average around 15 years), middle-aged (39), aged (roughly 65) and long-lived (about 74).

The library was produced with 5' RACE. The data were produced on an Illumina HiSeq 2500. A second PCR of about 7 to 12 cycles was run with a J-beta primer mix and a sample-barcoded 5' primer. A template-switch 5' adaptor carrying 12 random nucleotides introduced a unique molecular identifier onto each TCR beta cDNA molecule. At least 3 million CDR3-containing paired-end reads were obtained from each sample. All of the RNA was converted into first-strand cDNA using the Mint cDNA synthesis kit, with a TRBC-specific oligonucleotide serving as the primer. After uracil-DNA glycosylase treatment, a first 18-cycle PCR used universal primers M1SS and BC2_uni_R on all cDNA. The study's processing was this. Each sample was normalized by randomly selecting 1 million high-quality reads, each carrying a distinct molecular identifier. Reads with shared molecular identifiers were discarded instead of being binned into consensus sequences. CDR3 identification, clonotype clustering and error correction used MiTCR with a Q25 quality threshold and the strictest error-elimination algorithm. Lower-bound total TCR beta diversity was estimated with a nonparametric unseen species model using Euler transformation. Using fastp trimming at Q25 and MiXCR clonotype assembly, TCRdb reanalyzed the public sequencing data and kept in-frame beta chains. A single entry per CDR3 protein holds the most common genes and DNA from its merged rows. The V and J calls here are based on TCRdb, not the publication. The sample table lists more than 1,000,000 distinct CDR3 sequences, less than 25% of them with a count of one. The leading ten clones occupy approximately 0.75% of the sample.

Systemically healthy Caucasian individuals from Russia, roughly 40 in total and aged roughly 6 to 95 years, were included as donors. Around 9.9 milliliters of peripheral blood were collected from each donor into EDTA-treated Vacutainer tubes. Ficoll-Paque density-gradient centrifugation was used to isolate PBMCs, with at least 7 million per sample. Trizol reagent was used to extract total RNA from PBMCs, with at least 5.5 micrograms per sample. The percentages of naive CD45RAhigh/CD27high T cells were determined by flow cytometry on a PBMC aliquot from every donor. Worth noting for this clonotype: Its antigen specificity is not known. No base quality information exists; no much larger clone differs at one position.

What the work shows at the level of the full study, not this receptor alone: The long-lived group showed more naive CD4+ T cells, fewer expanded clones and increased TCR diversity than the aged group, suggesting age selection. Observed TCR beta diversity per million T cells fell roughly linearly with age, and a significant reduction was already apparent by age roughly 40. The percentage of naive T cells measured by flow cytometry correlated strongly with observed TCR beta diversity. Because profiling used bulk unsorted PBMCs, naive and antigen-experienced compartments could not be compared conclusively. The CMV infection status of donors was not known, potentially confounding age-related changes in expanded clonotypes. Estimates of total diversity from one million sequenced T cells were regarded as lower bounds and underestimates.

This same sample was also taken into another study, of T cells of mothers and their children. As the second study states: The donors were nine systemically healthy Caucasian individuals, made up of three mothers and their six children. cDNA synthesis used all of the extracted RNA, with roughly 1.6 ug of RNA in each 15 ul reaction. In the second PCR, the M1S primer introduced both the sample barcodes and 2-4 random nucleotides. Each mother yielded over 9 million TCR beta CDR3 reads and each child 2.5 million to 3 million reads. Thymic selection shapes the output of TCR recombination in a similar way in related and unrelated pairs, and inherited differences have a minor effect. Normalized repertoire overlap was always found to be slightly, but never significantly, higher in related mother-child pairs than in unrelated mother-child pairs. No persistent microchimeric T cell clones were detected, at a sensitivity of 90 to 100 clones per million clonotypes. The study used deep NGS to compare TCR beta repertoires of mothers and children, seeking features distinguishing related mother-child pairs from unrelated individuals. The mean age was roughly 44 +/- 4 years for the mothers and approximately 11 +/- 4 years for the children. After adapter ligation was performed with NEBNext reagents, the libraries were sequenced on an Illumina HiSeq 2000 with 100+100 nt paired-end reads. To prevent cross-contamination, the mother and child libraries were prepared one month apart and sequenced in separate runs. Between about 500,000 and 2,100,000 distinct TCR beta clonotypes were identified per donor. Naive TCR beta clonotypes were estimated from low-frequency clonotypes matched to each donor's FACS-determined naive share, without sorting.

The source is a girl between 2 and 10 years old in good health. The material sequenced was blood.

For the CDR3, the sequence is CASRESVQPQHF. The nucleotides are TGTGCCAGCAGGGAGTCAGTTCAGCCCCAGCATTTT. Recombination linked TRBV28 to TRBJ1-5, with no confident D gene call. The CDR3 covers 12 residues, taking in both the cysteine and the phenylalanine. The kept DNA is CDR3 alone, 36 bases in frame from the first base. CDR1 is given as MDHEN and CDR2 as SYDVKM, both from the germline V gene. V was cut back by 6 bases and J by 6 bases, leaving a gap of 9 bases between them.